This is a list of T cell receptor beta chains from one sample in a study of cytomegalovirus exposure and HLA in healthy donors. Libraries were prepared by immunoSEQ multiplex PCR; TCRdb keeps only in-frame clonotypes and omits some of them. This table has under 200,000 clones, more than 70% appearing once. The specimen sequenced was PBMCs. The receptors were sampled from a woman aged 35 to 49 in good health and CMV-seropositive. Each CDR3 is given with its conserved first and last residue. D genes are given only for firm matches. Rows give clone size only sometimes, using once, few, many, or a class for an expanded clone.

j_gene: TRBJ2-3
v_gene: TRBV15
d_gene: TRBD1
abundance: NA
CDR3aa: CATSRSQRQGASDTQYF
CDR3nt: TGTGCCACCAGCAGATCCCAACGCCAGGGGGCGTCAGATACGCAGTATTTT

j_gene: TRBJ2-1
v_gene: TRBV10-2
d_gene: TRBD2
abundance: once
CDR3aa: CASSAYLAGGQRGNEQFF
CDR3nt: TGCGCCAGCAGTGCCTACCTAGCGGGAGGGCAGCGGGGCAATGAGCAGTTCTTC

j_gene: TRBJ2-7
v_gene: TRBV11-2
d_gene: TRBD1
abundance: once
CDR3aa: CASSQTGTGPSEQYF
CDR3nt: TGTGCCAGCAGCCAAACCGGGACAGGGCCATCCGAGCAGTACTTC

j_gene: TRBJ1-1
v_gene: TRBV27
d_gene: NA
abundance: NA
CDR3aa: CASSNDWKAFF
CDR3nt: TGTGCCAGCAGTAACGACTGGAAAGCTTTCTTT

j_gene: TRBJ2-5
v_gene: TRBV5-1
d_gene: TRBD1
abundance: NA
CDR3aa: CASSPQGARDEFETQYF
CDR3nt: TGCGCCAGCAGCCCACAGGGGGCGAGGGATGAGTTTGAGACCCAGTACTTC

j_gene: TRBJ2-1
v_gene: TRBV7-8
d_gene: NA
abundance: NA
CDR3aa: CASSPLQGLYNEQFF
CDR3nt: TGTGCCAGCAGTCCCCTCCAGGGGTTATACAATGAGCAGTTCTTC

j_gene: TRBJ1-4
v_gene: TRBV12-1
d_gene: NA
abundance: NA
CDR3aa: CASSPDRAGNNEKLFF
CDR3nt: TGTGCCAGCAGCCCCGACAGGGCGGGTAATAATGAAAAACTGTTTTTT

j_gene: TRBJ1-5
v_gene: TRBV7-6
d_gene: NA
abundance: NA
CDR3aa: CASSLFERGRSNQPQHF
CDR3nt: TGTGCCAGCAGCTTATTCGAAAGAGGTCGGAGCAATCAGCCCCAGCATTTT

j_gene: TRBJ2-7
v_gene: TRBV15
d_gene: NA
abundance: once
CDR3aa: CATSRDWRGIHEQYF
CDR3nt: TGTGCCACCAGCAGAGATTGGCGCGGAATCCACGAGCAGTACTTC

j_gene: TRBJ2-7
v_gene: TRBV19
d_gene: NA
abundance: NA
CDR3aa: CASSIRTSSYEQYF
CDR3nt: TGTGCCAGTAGTATTCGGACATCCTCCTACGAGCAGTACTTC

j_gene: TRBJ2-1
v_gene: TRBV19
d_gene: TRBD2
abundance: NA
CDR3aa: CASTWGTSSPNEQFF
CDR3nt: TGTGCCAGTACTTGGGGGACTAGCTCACCCAATGAGCAGTTCTTC

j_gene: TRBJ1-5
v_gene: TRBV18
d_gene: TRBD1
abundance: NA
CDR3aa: CASSLDRVLRKPQHF
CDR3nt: TGTGCCAGCTCACTGGACAGGGTTCTGAGAAAGCCCCAGCATTTT

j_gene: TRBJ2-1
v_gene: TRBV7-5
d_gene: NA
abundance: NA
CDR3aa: CARSSKIHLGGYSSYNEQFF
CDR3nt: TGTGCCAGAAGCTCAAAGATTCATCTAGGGGGATATAGCTCCTACAATGAGCAGTTCTTC

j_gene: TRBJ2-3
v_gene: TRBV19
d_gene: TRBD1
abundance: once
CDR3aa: CASSMDREDTQYF
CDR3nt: TGTGCCAGTAGTATGGACAGGGAGGATACGCAGTATTTT

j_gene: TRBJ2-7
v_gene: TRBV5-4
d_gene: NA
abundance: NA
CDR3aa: CASSLAPGISYEQYF
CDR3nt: TGTGCCAGCAGCTTGGCCCCCGGGATCTCCTACGAGCAGTACTTC

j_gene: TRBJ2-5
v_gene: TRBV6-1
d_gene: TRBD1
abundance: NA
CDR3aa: CASSEQGAVETQYF
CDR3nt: TGTGCCAGCAGTGAACAGGGGGCAGTGGAGACCCAGTACTTC

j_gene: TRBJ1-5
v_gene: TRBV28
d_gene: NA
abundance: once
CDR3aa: CASSSLGTRGQPQHF
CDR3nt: TGTGCCAGCAGTTCGCTGGGCACCCGGGGTCAGCCCCAGCATTTT

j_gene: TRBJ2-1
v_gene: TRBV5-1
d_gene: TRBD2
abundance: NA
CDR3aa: CASSLGTSGRSFYNEQFF
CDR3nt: TGCGCCAGCAGCTTGGGGACTAGCGGGCGCTCGTTTTACAATGAGCAGTTCTTC

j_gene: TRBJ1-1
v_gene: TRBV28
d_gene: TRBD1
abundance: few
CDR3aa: CASSLYDRGRGGEAFF
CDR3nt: TGTGCCAGCAGTTTATACGACAGGGGAAGGGGGGGTGAAGCTTTCTTT

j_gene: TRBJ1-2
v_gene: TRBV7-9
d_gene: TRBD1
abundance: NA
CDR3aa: CASSFPRTGGAGRGYTF
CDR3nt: TGTGCCAGCAGCTTCCCCCGGACAGGGGGCGCGGGGAGAGGCTACACCTTC

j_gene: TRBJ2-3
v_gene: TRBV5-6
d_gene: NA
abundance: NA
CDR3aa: CASSWQRLTNTQYF
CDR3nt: TGTGCCAGCAGCTGGCAGCGGCTCACGAATACGCAGTATTTT

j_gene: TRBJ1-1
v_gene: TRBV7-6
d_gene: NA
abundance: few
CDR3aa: CASSLTQGGSTEAFF
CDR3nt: TGTGCCAGCAGCTTAACACAGGGAGGGTCCACTGAAGCTTTCTTT

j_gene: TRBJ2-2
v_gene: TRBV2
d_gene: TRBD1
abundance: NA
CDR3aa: CASSNGQGELFF
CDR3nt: TGTGCCAGCAGTAACGGACAGGGTGAGCTGTTTTTT

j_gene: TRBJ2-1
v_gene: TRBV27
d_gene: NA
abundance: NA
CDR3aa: CASSLRRNYNEQFF
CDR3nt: TGTGCCAGCAGTTTAAGGCGGAACTACAATGAGCAGTTCTTC

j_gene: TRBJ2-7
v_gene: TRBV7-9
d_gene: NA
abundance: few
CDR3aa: CSSSFGGGSHADEQYF
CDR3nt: TGTTCCAGCAGCTTTGGTGGAGGATCCCATGCTGACGAGCAGTACTTC

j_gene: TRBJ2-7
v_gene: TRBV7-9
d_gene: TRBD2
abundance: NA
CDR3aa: CASSLGSGISTYEQYF
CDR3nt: TGTGCCAGCAGCTTAGGAAGCGGGATAAGCACCTACGAGCAGTACTTC

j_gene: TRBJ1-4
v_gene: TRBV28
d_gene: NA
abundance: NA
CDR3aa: CASRGPANSLFF
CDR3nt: TGTGCCAGCAGGGGGCCGGCCAATTCTCTGTTTTTT

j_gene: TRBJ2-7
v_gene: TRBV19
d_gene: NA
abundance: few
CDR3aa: CASSQQGSGYEQYF
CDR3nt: TGTGCCAGTAGTCAGCAGGGGAGTGGGTACGAGCAGTACTTC